This T cell receptor (beta chain) originates from a study of control samples from healthy donors and cancer patients. This clone came up a few times. The protocol was immunoSEQ multiplex PCR, while the TCRdb copy is restricted to in-frame clones and leaves out a portion. The sample has 90,000 to 150,000 clones; 90% to 95% are singletons. V lost 5 bases, J lost 2 bases, and 11 bases stayed unmatched. CDR3 length equals 16 residues. Germline V lookup: CDR1 SGHVS, CDR2 FQNEAQ. The TCR sequence derives from a young woman in good health. This rearrangement joins TRBV7-8 to TRBJ2-7; 8 bases line up with TRBD1. The specimen was blood. The CDR3 sequence: CASSVIDRGRAYEQYF. CDR3 coding DNA: TGTGCCAGCAGCGTCATCGACAGGGGTCGGGCCTACGAGCAGTACTTC.